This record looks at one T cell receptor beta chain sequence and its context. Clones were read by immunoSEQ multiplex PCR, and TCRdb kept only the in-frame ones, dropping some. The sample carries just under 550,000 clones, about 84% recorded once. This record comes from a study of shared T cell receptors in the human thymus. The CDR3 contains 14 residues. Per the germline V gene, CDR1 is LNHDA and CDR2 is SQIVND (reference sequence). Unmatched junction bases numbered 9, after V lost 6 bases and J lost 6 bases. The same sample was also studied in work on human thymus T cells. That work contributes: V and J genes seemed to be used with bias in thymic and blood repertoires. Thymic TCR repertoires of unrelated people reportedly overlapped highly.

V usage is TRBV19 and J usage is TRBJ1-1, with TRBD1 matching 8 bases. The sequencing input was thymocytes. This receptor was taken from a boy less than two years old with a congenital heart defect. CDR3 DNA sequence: TGTGCCAGTAGCCTTGCGGGACAGGAGGCTGAAGCTTTCTTT. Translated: CASSLAGQEAEAFF.